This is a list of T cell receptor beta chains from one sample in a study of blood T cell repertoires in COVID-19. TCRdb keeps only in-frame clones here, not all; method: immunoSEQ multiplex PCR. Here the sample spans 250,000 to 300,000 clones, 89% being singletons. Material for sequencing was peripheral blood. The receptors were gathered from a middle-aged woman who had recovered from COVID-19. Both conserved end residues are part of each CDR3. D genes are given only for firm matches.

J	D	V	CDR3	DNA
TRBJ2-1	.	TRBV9	CASSVLEEAYNEQFF	TGTGCCAGCAGCGTATTAGAAGAGGCCTACAATGAGCAGTTCTTC
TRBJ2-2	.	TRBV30	CAWNSQTGYTGELFF	TGTGCCTGGAACAGCCAGACAGGCTATACCGGGGAGCTGTTTTTT
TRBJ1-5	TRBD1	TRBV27	CASSPNRGLMQPQHF	TGTGCCAGCAGCCCAAACAGGGGGCTGATGCAGCCCCAGCATTTT
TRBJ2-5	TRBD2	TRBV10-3	CAISEPGIAGGLETQYF	TGTGCCATCAGTGAGCCAGGGATAGCGGGAGGGTTGGAGACCCAGTACTTC
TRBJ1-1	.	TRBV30	CAWSVLLNTEAFF	TGTGCCTGGAGTGTACTTTTGAACACTGAAGCTTTCTTT
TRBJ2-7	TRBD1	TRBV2	CASTRQGSEQYF	TGTGCCAGCACCAGACAGGGAAGCGAGCAGTACTTC
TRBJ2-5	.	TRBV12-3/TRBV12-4	CASSDRLTQYF	TGTGCCAGCAGTGATCGGTTGACCCAGTACTTC
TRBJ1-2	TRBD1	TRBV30	CAWSVGQGAGYTF	TGTGCCTGGAGTGTAGGGCAGGGGGCTGGCTACACCTTC
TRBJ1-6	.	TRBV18	CASSPQGEGSYNSPLHF	TGTGCCAGCTCACCACAGGGGGAAGGGTCCTATAATTCACCCCTCCACTTT
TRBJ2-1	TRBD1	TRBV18	CASSPGFGTGDYNEQFF	TGTGCCAGCTCACCAGGCTTCGGGACAGGTGACTACAATGAGCAGTTCTTC
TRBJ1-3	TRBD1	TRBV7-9	CASSPYTPRGNTIYF	TGTGCCAGCAGCCCATATACACCCAGGGGGAACACCATATATTTT
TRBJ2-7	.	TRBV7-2	CASSLKEDPPYEQYF	TGTGCCAGCAGCTTAAAGGAGGATCCCCCCTACGAGCAGTACTTC
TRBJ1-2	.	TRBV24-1	CATSEGADYGYTF	TGTGCCACCAGTGAGGGGGCGGACTATGGCTACACCTTC